This T cell receptor beta chain is from a study of blood T cell repertoires in COVID-19. Per the germline V gene, CDR1 is SGHNT and CDR2 is YENEEA. Trimming left V 3 bases short and J 4 bases short, with 6 bases between. The CDR3 length is 12 residues. The method was immunoSEQ multiplex PCR; TCRdb's version includes in-frame clones alone and lacks a portion of them. The sample carries roughly 150,000 clones, around 87% recorded once. Source material: peripheral blood. This sequence originates from a woman aged 40 to 50 with acute or convalescent COVID-19. The chain recombines TRBV11-3 with TRBJ1-2; no clear D gene. The CDR3 bases are TGTGCCAGCAGCTTTGGGCTCTATGGCTACACCTTC. Its translation: CASSFGLYGYTF.